Shown below are 28 T cell receptor beta chains from a single sample sequenced in a study of blood T cells in healthy people across ages (dated by TCRdb to the mid-2010s). Receptor libraries were prepared by 5' RACE. Instrument on record: Illumina HiSeq 2500. A second PCR of about 7 to 12 cycles was performed with a sample-barcoded 5' primer and a J-beta primer mix. TCRdb trimmed public reads at Q25 via fastp, called clones via MiXCR and kept in-frame beta chains. Every entry covers one CDR3 protein and lists the most common genes and DNA from its rows. The sample yields 1.5 million to 2 million distinct CDR3 sequences; about 30% were counted once. The biggest ten clones account for about 7.7% of the sample. Sequencing was carried out using blood. The source of these receptors is a woman between 25 and 40 years old in good health.

This clonotype was counted only a few times. The genes are TRBV15 and TRBJ2-1, with TRBD2 identical over 11 bases. The junction had 8 bases not matched to a gene; V was cut back by 4 bases and J by 6 bases. CDR3 length equals 16 residues. CDR1 and CDR2 (germline): LNHNV, YYDKDF (reference sequence). The CDR3 DNA sequence: TGTGCCACCAGCACTTTAGCGGGAGGGCCGACCAATGAGCAGTTCTTC. Residues: CATSTLAGGPTNEQFF.

DNA for the CDR3: TGCGCCAGCAGTGAGACTAGCGGGAGGGGCTACAATGAGCAGTTCTTC. Protein: CASSETSGRGYNEQFF. V gene TRBV10-1 combines with J gene TRBJ2-1, with 13 positions matching TRBD2. V was pared by 2 bases and J by 3 bases, with 1 base of the junction left unmatched. Germline CDR1 WNHNN, CDR2 SYGVQD (reference sequence). The CDR3 extends over 16 amino acids.

This clonotype came up many times. The rearrangement uses TRBV9 and TRBJ2-7, with 9 bases lining up with TRBD2. This CDR3 has 13 amino acids. V shed 4 bases and J 6 bases; nucleotides not matched to a gene: 5. Germline CDR1 and CDR2: SGDLS and YYNGEE. This chain's CDR3 is CASSPGTSSEQYF. CDR3 coding DNA: TGTGCCAGCAGCCCTGGGACTAGCAGCGAGCAGTACTTC.

This chain connects TRBV12-3 or TRBV12-4 to TRBJ2-3; D might be TRBD1 (6 bases). The germline V and J ends were trimmed by 6 bases and 3 bases, with 22 bases remaining between them. CDR3 size: 17 residues. This CDR3 reads CASSLYHLRGSTDTQYF. The DNA of the CDR3 is TGTGCCAGCAGCTTATATCACCTCAGGGGCTCGACAGATACGCAGTATTTT.

This clonotype was recorded many times. The chain combines TRBV7-2 with TRBJ2-7, with D unresolved. Trimming removed 5 bases from V and 5 bases from J, with 13 bases in between. From germline, CDR1 is SGHTA and CDR2 FQGNSA. There are 13 residues in the CDR3. CDR3 nucleotide sequence: TGTGCCAGCAGCCCTTCCCCACGGAACGAGCAGTACTTC. This translates into CASSPSPRNEQYF.

This chain connects TRBV13 to TRBJ2-1; TRBD2 aligns across 11 bases. The V gene's germline CDR1 is PRHDT and CDR2 FYEKMQ (reference sequence). The V segment lost 6 bases and the J segment 6 bases; nucleotides outside the gene matches: 7. This CDR3 has 15 amino acids. In DNA, the CDR3 is TGTGCCAGCAGTCATAGCGGGGGGGCCATCAATGAGCAGTTCTTC. This codes for CASSHSGGAINEQFF.

This chain uses TRBV30 with TRBJ2-1, with D hard to call. Germline lookup yields CDR1 GTSNPN and CDR2 SVGIG (reference sequence). This CDR3 has 10 residues. With 1 base removed from V and 13 bases from J, the gap between germline ends came to 8 bases. This CDR3 reads CAWSGNQQFF. The CDR3, as DNA: TGTGCCTGGAGTGGTAACCAACAGTTCTTC.

The chain links TRBV12-3 or TRBV12-4 to TRBJ2-1, with 7 nucleotides matching TRBD2. J gave up 9 bases and V 6 bases, and 11 bases lay outside the gene matches. CDR3 length: 14 amino acids. CDR3 region: CASRSRGRAGEQFF. The CDR3 DNA sequence: TGTGCCAGCAGATCTAGAGGGAGGGCCGGTGAGCAGTTCTTC.

The chain employs TRBV14 and TRBJ2-3; a possible D gene is TRBD1 (6 bases). Germline V CDR1 and CDR2: SGHDN, FVKESK. The length of the CDR3 is 15 residues. Trimming cost V 5 bases and J 4 bases, with 16 bases left between them. CDR3 region: CASSKGPRQADTQYF. For the CDR3, the DNA is TGTGCCAGCAGCAAAGGCCCCCGACAGGCAGATACGCAGTATTTT.

This clonotype showed up just a few times. The chain uses TRBV6-6 and TRBJ2-5; a weak D match, TRBD2 (6 bases). CDR1 and CDR2 from the germline V gene are MNHNY and SVGAGI (reference sequence). The CDR3 runs 13 residues. V lost 6 bases and J lost 5, with 13 bases in between. CDR3 in amino acids: CASRPTRMETQYF. In DNA, the CDR3 is TGTGCCAGCAGACCGACTAGAATGGAGACCCAGTACTTC.

This clonotype was counted between two and nine times. The V gene is TRBV20-1, the J gene TRBJ2-5, with TRBD1 matching 8 bases. From germline, CDR1 is DFQATT and CDR2 SNEGSKA (reference sequence). The CDR3 length is 16 residues. Germline trimming cut 3 bases from V and 1 base from J; bases unmatched to any gene: 10. This CDR3 reads CSARGRGDRGQETQYF. In nucleotides, the CDR3 is TGCAGTGCTAGGGGAAGGGGAGACAGGGGCCAAGAGACCCAGTACTTC.

Regarding this clonotype: This may be a read error, as it is one base from a much larger clone. The J gene is TRBJ2-7, the V gene TRBV2; D call uncertain. Per the germline V gene, CDR1 is SNHLY and CDR2 is FYNNEI. This CDR3 has 15 amino acids. CDR3 coding DNA: TGTGCCAACAGTGCTTTAGAGGCCCCGCCCTACGAGCAGTACTTC. It is translated as CANSALEAPPYEQYF.

The chain carries TRBV3-1 and TRBJ2-1; 10 positions agree with TRBD1. CDR3 length: 16 amino acids. Per the germline V gene, CDR1 is LGHDT and CDR2 is YNNKEL (reference sequence). The junction had 7 bases not matched to a gene; V was cut back by 0 bases and J by 8 bases. The CDR3 nucleotides are TGTGCCAGCAGCCAAGAAAGGGGACAGGGGAGGGATGAGCAGTTCTTC. Its protein product is CASSQERGQGRDEQFF.

This chain links TRBV7-6 with TRBJ2-5; 8 bases are shared with TRBD2. The DNA end favors TRBJ2-7, so the J call may be wrong. The CDR3 consists of 16 residues. CDR1 is SGHVS and CDR2 is FNYEAQ in the germline V gene. The CDR3 sequence: CASSRKSGGRSYEQYF. The CDR3 nucleotides are TGTGCCAGCAGCCGAAAGAGCGGGGGCCGTTCCTACGAGCAGTACTTC.

The gene calls are TRBV14 and TRBJ1-1, with no clear D. This CDR3 is built from 15 residues. V lost 0 bases, J lost 0 bases, and 8 bases lay in between. From germline, CDR1 is SGHDN and CDR2 FVKESK. CDR3 region: CASSQESGMNTEAFF. CDR3 sequence (DNA): TGTGCCAGCAGCCAAGAAAGCGGGATGAACACTGAAGCTTTCTTT.

This clonotype was picked up a small number of times. The germline gene is not matched at one end of the junction; a read error may be the cause. The chain uses TRBV28 and TRBJ2-7; D call uncertain. The CDR3 has 13 amino acids. CDR1 MDHEN and CDR2 SYDVKM come from the germline V gene. The CDR3 nucleotides read TGTGCCAGCAGTGCCAGGACCCCCTACGAACAGTACTTC. Its translation is CASSARTPYEQYF.

This clonotype was counted only a few times. The chain employs TRBV29-1 and TRBJ2-1; D is ambiguous. Germline V gene sequence: CDR1 SQVTM, CDR2 ANQGSEA. The ends were cut back, 4 bases at V and 9 bases at J, with 7 bases in the middle. This CDR3 is 10 amino acids long. DNA of the CDR3: TGCAGCGTTGGGCGTCCTGAGCAGTTCTTC. This sequence encodes CSVGRPEQFF.

This rearrangement joins TRBV29-1 to TRBJ1-1; D gene ambiguous. Germline V gene data show CDR1 as SQVTM and CDR2 as ANQGSEA. The CDR3 has 12 residues. Trimming took off 5 bases at V and 0 bases at J, with 7 bases between the two ends. CDR3 sequence reads: CSVRQVNTEAFF. The CDR3 bases are TGCAGCGTTCGGCAGGTGAACACTGAAGCTTTCTTT.

The chain carries TRBV5-1 and TRBJ2-7; D is uncertain. Germline values: CDR1 SGHRS, CDR2 YFSETQ. The V gene lost 7 bases and the J gene lost 2 bases, with 13 bases spanning the gap. This CDR3 spans 13 amino acids. In nucleotides, the CDR3 is TGCGCCAGCGCCCGGCTAGGGACCTACGAGCAGTACTTC. This gives the protein CASARLGTYEQYF.

Details on this clonotype: Sequence at one end of the junction differs from germline and may be a read error. V and J are TRBV7-2 and TRBJ2-5; 7 nucleotides agree with TRBD1. The CDR3 is 14 amino acids. Per the germline V gene, CDR1 is SGHTA and CDR2 is FQGNSA. CDR3 nucleotide sequence: TGTGCCGGCAGCAAGGGGACAGTCCAAGAGACCCAGTACTTC. It codes for CAGSKGTVQETQYF.

There are a few counts of this clonotype. The rearrangement joins TRBV7-9 to TRBJ2-5; D could derive from TRBD1 or TRBD2 (5 bases each). Germline V lookup: CDR1 SEHNR, CDR2 FQNEAQ (reference sequence). The CDR3 has 13 residues. The ends were cut back, 8 bases at V and 5 bases at J, with 15 bases in the middle. The CDR3 bases are TGTGCCAGCTTCGGGACGGGCGGGGAGACCCAGTACTTC. This codes for CASFGTGGETQYF.

The chain couples TRBV12-3 or TRBV12-4 to TRBJ2-3; TRBD2 matches 12 bases. The CDR3 runs to 14 residues. Losses at the gene ends were 6 bases for V and 9 bases for J; bases not matched to a gene: 7. The CDR3 is CASSLTSGGITQYF. CDR3 nucleotides: TGTGCCAGCAGCCTAACTAGCGGGGGGATCACGCAGTATTTT.

On this clonotype itself: One end of the junction does not line up with germline, which may come from a read error. The V and J genes are TRBV24-1 and TRBJ2-6; 7 bases align to TRBD1. This CDR3 has 18 residues. Germline V lookup: CDR1 KGHDR, CDR2 SFDVKD. The CDR3 here is CATSPSGQPNSGGNVLTF. Here the CDR3 DNA reads TGTGCCACCAGTCCATCGGGACAGCCAAACTCTGGGGGCAACGTCCTGACTTTC.

V is TRBV29-1 and J is TRBJ2-3; tentatively, D is TRBD2 (7 bases). Germline CDR1 and CDR2: SQVTM and ANQGSEA. The CDR3 spans 15 residues. Trimming took off 6 bases at V and 3 bases at J, with 19 bases between the two ends. CDR3 residues: CSVEQGGRATDTQYF. DNA of the CDR3: TGCAGCGTCGAACAGGGAGGGAGGGCAACAGATACGCAGTATTTT.

This rearrangement joins TRBV11-2 to TRBJ2-7; 8 bases match TRBD2. The length of the CDR3 is 14 residues. The J segment lost 5 bases and the V segment lost 5 bases, leaving 8 bases of the junction unmatched. The germline V gene has CDR1 SGHAT and CDR2 FQNNGV. The CDR3 reads CASSPRSGNDEQYF. Here the CDR3 DNA reads TGTGCCAGCAGCCCCCGTAGCGGGAACGACGAGCAGTACTTC.

This sequence joins TRBV7-9 and TRBJ2-5; D not certain. CDR3 length equals 11 residues. The V and J ends lost 7 bases and 0 bases respectively, with 3 bases between them. CDR1 is SEHNR and CDR2 is FQNEAQ in the germline V gene (reference sequence). CDR3 loop: CASKYQETQYF. The CDR3 coding sequence is TGTGCCAGCAAGTACCAAGAGACCCAGTACTTC.

V is TRBV7-9 and J is TRBJ2-5; 8 bases are a match to TRBD2. This CDR3 region has 15 residues. Germline V lookup: CDR1 SEHNR, CDR2 FQNEAQ (reference sequence). The V gene end was trimmed by 5 bases and the J gene end by 5 bases; junction bases not matched to a gene: 10. CDR3: CASSDTSGDGETQYF. In DNA, the CDR3 is TGTGCCAGCAGCGATACTAGCGGCGATGGTGAGACCCAGTACTTC.

This chain uses TRBV18 with TRBJ2-5; TRBD2 is a possible D gene (6 bases). The last part of the DNA fits TRBJ2-7 better; the J call may be wrong. From germline, CDR1 is KGHSH and CDR2 LQKENI. This CDR3 has 14 amino acids. CDR3 coding DNA: TGTGCCAGCTCACGCCCGCTGGGGGGCTACGAGCAGTACTTC. It is translated as CASSRPLGGYEQYF.